The T cell receptor beta chain described here comes from a study of neurological immune-mediated disorders. Findings and limits, study-wide: Expanded clones shared no identical CDR3 amino acid sequences across subjects, which suggested private TCR-beta repertoires in all groups.

The CDR3 runs 15 residues. Trimming took 5 bases from V and 9 from J, leaving 20 bases between them. Germline assignment: CDR1 SEHNR and CDR2 FQNEAQ (reference sequence). The cDNA came from 5'RACE, which used 10-nucleotide random UMIs. TCRdb analysed the 5' RACE reads with MiXCR anew, one entry per CDR3 protein. The table has about 60,000 distinct CDR3 sequences, more than 7.5% seen once. As for time point: longitudinal time-point 2. Ten or more counts support this clonotype. What it binds is unknown. The receptor was derived from a man aged 25-45 years in good health. The chain joins TRBV7-9 to TRBJ2-1; TRBD2 is a possible D gene (6 bases). The specimen sequenced was PBMCs. The CDR3 bases are TGTGCCAGCAGCACCCGGGGTAGCGGCCGACCTGAGCAGTTCTTC. The encoded protein is CASSTRGSGRPEQFF.